This is a list of T cell receptor beta chains from one sample in a study of cytomegalovirus exposure and HLA in healthy donors. Data came from immunoSEQ multiplex PCR; TCRdb stores just in-frame clones and leaves some out. The repertoire holds around 54,000 clones, with around three quarters as singletons. Sequences were obtained from PBMCs. These receptor sequences come from a young man in good health and CMV-seropositive. Both conserved end residues are part of each CDR3. The D gene is left open where the match is weak. The size entry is marked missing in some rows and otherwise reads once, few, many or a size class.

d_gene	abundance	v_gene	j_gene	CDR3nt	CDR3aa
TRBD2	NA	TRBV19	TRBJ2-1	TGTGCCAGTAGGAGGGCGTTGCTAGCGGGGTCGGATGAGCAGTTCTTC	CASRRALLAGSDEQFF
TRBD2	NA	TRBV29-1	TRBJ2-1	TGCAGCGTTGAAGCCGGGGACTGGGCGGGGGTCAATGAGCAGTTCTTC	CSVEAGDWAGVNEQFF
TRBD1	NA	TRBV7-2	TRBJ1-5	TGTGCCAGCAGCTTAGTTGGGACAGGTGGTGGGCCCCAGCATTTT	CASSLVGTGGGPQHF
NA	NA	TRBV2	TRBJ1-2	TGTGCCAGCAACGAGCTCAGGGCTGGTTATGGCTACACCTTC	CASNELRAGYGYTF
TRBD2	few	TRBV28	TRBJ2-1	TGTGCCAGCAGTTTAGAGACTAGCGGGGGCCTTACACATGAGCAGTTCTTC	CASSLETSGGLTHEQFF
TRBD2	NA	TRBV4-1	TRBJ2-3	TGCGCCAGCAGACGGGACTACCCCACAGATACGCAGTATTTT	CASRRDYPTDTQYF
TRBD1	NA	TRBV6-5	TRBJ2-1	TGTGCCAGCAGCCTAGACAGGGGGTCCTACAATGAGCAGTTCTTC	CASSLDRGSYNEQFF
NA	NA	TRBV19	TRBJ2-7	TGTGCCAGTAGTATTGGAGTATCCACCTACGAGCAGTACTTC	CASSIGVSTYEQYF
TRBD1	NA	TRBV11-2	TRBJ2-2	TGTGCCAGCAGACTGGACAGGGAGACCGGGGAGCTGTTTTTT	CASRLDRETGELFF
NA	NA	TRBV9	TRBJ2-1	TGTGCCAGCAGCCGGGACGGAGGGTTGGCACCCTTGATCTACAATGAGCAGTTCTTC	CASSRDGGLAPLIYNEQFF
NA	NA	TRBV14	TRBJ2-7	TGTGCCAGCAGCCAAGACCCCAGGGCCTACGAGCAGTACTTC	CASSQDPRAYEQYF
TRBD2	NA	TRBV14	TRBJ2-1	TGTGCCAGCAGACCGGGACTAGCTTACAATGAGCAGTTCTTC	CASRPGLAYNEQFF
TRBD1	NA	TRBV5-1	TRBJ1-1	TGCGCCAGCAGCCGAAGAGGGACAGCTAGTATGAACACTGAAGCTTTCTTT	CASSRRGTASMNTEAFF
NA	NA	TRBV5-1	TRBJ1-1	TGCGCCAGCAGCTTGGTTAAGAGCGCTGAAGCTTTCTTT	CASSLVKSAEAFF
TRBD1	few	TRBV6-6	TRBJ1-4	TGTGCCAGCACACCCTATGGACAGGGAGGGGAAAAACTGTTTTTT	CASTPYGQGGEKLFF
TRBD2	NA	TRBV5-5	TRBJ2-3	TGTGCCAGCAGCCGCCTCGGCGGGGGGAGCACAGATACGCAGTATTTT	CASSRLGGGSTDTQYF
TRBD1	NA	TRBV11-2	TRBJ2-7	TGTGCCAGCAGCCCAAGACAGGGACCCTACGAGCAGTACTTC	CASSPRQGPYEQYF
TRBD2	NA	TRBV4-2	TRBJ2-1	TGTGCCAGCAGCCAAGAGGGGGGCGGGGGGGCCAATGAGCAGTTCTTC	CASSQEGGGGANEQFF
TRBD1	NA	TRBV4-1	TRBJ1-4	TGCGCCAGCAGCCAAGGGTCGGCGACAGGGAATGAAAAACTGTTTTTT	CASSQGSATGNEKLFF
NA	few	TRBV18	TRBJ2-4	TGTGCCAGCTCCCCGGCGGGAGCCAAAAACATTCAGTACTTC	CASSPAGAKNIQYF
NA	once	TRBV2	TRBJ1-1	TGTGCCAGCAGAGCCAGGGCCGAGAACACTGAAGCTTTCTTT	CASRARAENTEAFF
TRBD2	few	TRBV6-4	TRBJ2-3	TGTGCCAGCAGTGCCATAGCGGGGGGTACAGATACGCAGTATTTT	CASSAIAGGTDTQYF
NA	NA	TRBV2	TRBJ1-6	TGTGCCAGCAGTGATTCTGTTACTCGGCCCCTCCACTTT	CASSDSVTRPLHF
NA	NA	TRBV4-2	TRBJ2-7	TGTGCCAGCAGCCAAGAAGGTACCGGGGACGAGCAGTACTTC	CASSQEGTGDEQYF
NA	few	TRBV5-1	TRBJ2-7	TGCGCCAGCAGCTCAGGGTTCAGTTACGAGCAGTACTTC	CASSSGFSYEQYF
TRBD1	NA	TRBV5-1	TRBJ1-6	TGCGCCAGCAGCCAGACAGGGGGTTCTAGTAATTCACCCCTCCACTTT	CASSQTGGSSNSPLHF
TRBD1	NA	TRBV2	TRBJ1-6	TGTGCCAGCAGTGGGACAGGTGATAATTCACCCCTCCACTTT	CASSGTGDNSPLHF
TRBD1	NA	TRBV7-8	TRBJ2-2	TGTGCCAGCAGCGCAGGGGACAGGGGGCAGTACACCGGGGAGCTGTTTTTT	CASSAGDRGQYTGELFF
TRBD1	NA	TRBV5-1	TRBJ1-2	TGCGCCAGCAGCCTACAGGGGGGAGGCGGCTACACCTTC	CASSLQGGGGYTF